These 5 T cell receptor beta chains came from one sample sequenced in a study of cytomegalovirus exposure and HLA in healthy donors. The PCR contained 60 Vbeta and 13 Jbeta primers. Repertoires were generated with immunoSEQ multiplex PCR, while TCRdb's copy carries only in-frame clones and drops some. Counted here are about 150,000 clones, around three quarters occurring once; the ten biggest clones make up roughly 4%. Sequencing was performed on PBMCs. All receptors come from a woman aged 40 to 50 in good health and CMV-seronegative.

The gene calls are TRBV2 and TRBJ1-2; 9 bases are shared with TRBD1. After removal of 1 base from V and 3 bases from J, the junction contained 9 bases not matched to a gene. Germline V CDR1 and CDR2: SNHLY, FYNNEI. This CDR3 has 17 amino acids. The DNA for the CDR3 is TGTGCCAGCAGTGAAGGACCGGGGACAGGGATAGACTATGGCTACACCTTC. Translation gives CASSEGPGTGIDYGYTF.

This rearrangement joins TRBV7-9 to TRBJ2-7; no firm D call. CDR3 length: 13 residues. Trimming pared 3 bases from V and 3 bases from J, leaving 9 bases between. Germline CDR1 SEHNR, CDR2 FQNEAQ (reference sequence). The CDR3 DNA reads TGTGCCAGCAGCTTTTTCCCTAGCTACGAGCAGTACTTC. Protein sequence: CASSFFPSYEQYF.

The J gene is TRBJ1-2, the V gene TRBV13, with D possibly matching TRBD1 (5 bases). Germline CDR1 and CDR2: PRHDT and FYEKMQ (reference sequence). The CDR3 is made up of 12 amino acids. V lost 6 bases and J lost 3, with 8 bases in between. The CDR3 reads CASSRGDYGYTF. Written as DNA, the CDR3 is TGTGCCAGCAGTAGGGGCGACTATGGCTACACCTTC.

J is TRBJ1-5 and V is TRBV18; D unclear. This CDR3 spans 13 amino acids. Trimming shortened V by 3 bases and J by 1 base, and 4 bases separated the two germline ends. Germline loops: CDR1 KGHSH, CDR2 LQKENI. CDR3 DNA sequence: TGTGCCAGCTCACCTAAAAGCAATCAGCCCCAGCATTTT. Translating it yields CASSPKSNQPQHF.

V gene TRBV7-9 combines with J gene TRBJ2-5; 7 bases match TRBD1. Losses at the gene ends were 5 bases for V and 1 base for J; bases not matched to a gene: 10. Germline loops: CDR1 SEHNR, CDR2 FQNEAQ (reference sequence). The CDR3 extends over 16 amino acids. For the CDR3, the DNA is TGTGCCAGCAGCCCGAGTGGTCGGGACAGCCAAGAGACCCAGTACTTC. This translates into CASSPSGRDSQETQYF.